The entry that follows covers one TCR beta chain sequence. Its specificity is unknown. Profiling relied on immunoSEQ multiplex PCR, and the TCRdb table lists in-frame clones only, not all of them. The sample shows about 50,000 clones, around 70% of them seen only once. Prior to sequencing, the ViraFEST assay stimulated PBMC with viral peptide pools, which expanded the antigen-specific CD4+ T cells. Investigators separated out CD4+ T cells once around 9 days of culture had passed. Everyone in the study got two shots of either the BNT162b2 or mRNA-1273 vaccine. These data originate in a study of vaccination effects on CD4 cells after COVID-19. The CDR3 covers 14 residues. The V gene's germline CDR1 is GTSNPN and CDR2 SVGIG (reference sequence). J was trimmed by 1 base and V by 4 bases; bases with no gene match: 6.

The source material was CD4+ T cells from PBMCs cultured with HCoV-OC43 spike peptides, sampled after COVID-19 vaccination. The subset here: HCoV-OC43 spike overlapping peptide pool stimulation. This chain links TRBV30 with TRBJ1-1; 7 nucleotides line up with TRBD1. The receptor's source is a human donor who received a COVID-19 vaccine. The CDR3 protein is CAWIQGDGNTEAFF. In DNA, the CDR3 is TGTGCCTGGATTCAGGGGGACGGGAACACTGAAGCTTTCTTT.